A selection of T cell receptor beta chains follows, all from one sample in a study of blood T cell repertoires in COVID-19. The method was immunoSEQ multiplex PCR; TCRdb's version includes in-frame clones alone and lacks a portion of them. The repertoire holds 85,000 to 130,000 clones, with 90% to 95% as singletons. The source material was peripheral blood. Receptor source: a man aged 60-69 years with acute or convalescent COVID-19. CDR3s include the opening cysteine and the closing phenylalanine or tryptophan. The D gene is left open where the match is weak. Part of the rows lack a size; the others show once, few, many or a class for expanded clones.

j_gene: TRBJ1-6; v_gene: TRBV28; d_gene: TRBD1; abundance: NA; CDR3nt: TGTGCCAGCAGCGAGCCGGGACAGTTGAGCTCCTATAATTCACCCCTCCACTTT; CDR3aa: CASSEPGQLSSYNSPLHF
j_gene: TRBJ1-5; v_gene: TRBV6-2/TRBV6-3; d_gene: TRBD1; abundance: once; CDR3nt: TGTGCCAGCAGTTCCGACAGGGCAGGCAATCAGCCCCAGCATTTT; CDR3aa: CASSSDRAGNQPQHF
j_gene: TRBJ1-1; v_gene: TRBV3-1/TRBV3-2; d_gene: TRBD1; abundance: NA; CDR3nt: TGTGCCAGCAGCCCGGACAGGGGCATGAACACTGAAGCTTTCTTT; CDR3aa: CASSPDRGMNTEAFF
j_gene: TRBJ2-5; v_gene: TRBV7-8; d_gene: NA; abundance: NA; CDR3nt: TGTGCCAGCAGCTCGGGGATTAGACGGCCGGGCAAACCCCAGTACTTC; CDR3aa: CASSSGIRRPGKPQYF
j_gene: TRBJ1-4; v_gene: TRBV18; d_gene: NA; abundance: NA; CDR3nt: TGTGCCAGCTCATCATCAACTAATGAAAAACTGTTTTTT; CDR3aa: CASSSSTNEKLFF
j_gene: TRBJ2-1; v_gene: TRBV9; d_gene: TRBD2; abundance: NA; CDR3nt: TGTGCCAGCAGCGTAGGGACTAGCGGGGGCAATGAGCAGTTCTTC; CDR3aa: CASSVGTSGGNEQFF
j_gene: TRBJ1-2; v_gene: TRBV5-4; d_gene: TRBD1; abundance: NA; CDR3nt: TGTGCCAGCAGCACACAGGGGGCGGACGGCTACACCTTC; CDR3aa: CASSTQGADGYTF
j_gene: TRBJ1-1; v_gene: TRBV5-1; d_gene: NA; abundance: NA; CDR3nt: TGCGCCAGCAGCCTTGGAGGGAGAGAAGCTTTCTTT; CDR3aa: CASSLGGREAFF
j_gene: TRBJ1-5; v_gene: TRBV12-5; d_gene: TRBD1; abundance: NA; CDR3nt: TGTGCTAGTGGTTTGGTAGGGACAGGGAAACAGCCCCAGCATTTT; CDR3aa: CASGLVGTGKQPQHF
j_gene: TRBJ1-2; v_gene: TRBV12-3/TRBV12-4; d_gene: NA; abundance: NA; CDR3nt: TGTGCCTCCGGCGGGGGGACTAACTATGGCTACACCTTC; CDR3aa: CASGGGTNYGYTF
j_gene: TRBJ1-1; v_gene: TRBV4-2; d_gene: TRBD1; abundance: NA; CDR3nt: TGTGCCAGCAGCCGAGGAGGACAGGGAAACGCTGAAGCTTTCTTT; CDR3aa: CASSRGGQGNAEAFF
j_gene: TRBJ2-7; v_gene: TRBV27; d_gene: TRBD1; abundance: NA; CDR3nt: TGTGCCAGCAGTCGACAGGGCGTACTTACCTACGAGCAGTACTTC; CDR3aa: CASSRQGVLTYEQYF
j_gene: TRBJ2-1; v_gene: TRBV19; d_gene: TRBD1; abundance: NA; CDR3nt: TGTGCCAGTAGTATTCTAGGGACAGGGGGCAATGAGCAGTTCTTC; CDR3aa: CASSILGTGGNEQFF
j_gene: TRBJ2-1; v_gene: TRBV29-1; d_gene: TRBD1; abundance: NA; CDR3nt: TGCAGCGTCCGACAGGGCGCGTACTCCTACAATGAGCAGTTCTTC; CDR3aa: CSVRQGAYSYNEQFF
j_gene: TRBJ2-2; v_gene: TRBV7-9; d_gene: NA; abundance: few; CDR3nt: TGTGCCAGCAGCTCTCGCGGGGCGAACACCGGGGAGCTGTTTTTT; CDR3aa: CASSSRGANTGELFF
j_gene: TRBJ2-2; v_gene: TRBV2; d_gene: TRBD1; abundance: NA; CDR3nt: TGTGCCAGCAGTCCGACAGGGACCCGCACCGGGGAGCTGTTTTTT; CDR3aa: CASSPTGTRTGELFF
j_gene: TRBJ2-1; v_gene: TRBV11-3; d_gene: TRBD2; abundance: NA; CDR3nt: TGTGCCAGCAGCCCGGGACTAGCGGGAGTCAATGAGCAGTTCTTC; CDR3aa: CASSPGLAGVNEQFF
j_gene: TRBJ1-1; v_gene: TRBV4-2; d_gene: NA; abundance: NA; CDR3nt: TGTGCCAGCAGCCAAGGCCTAGTGACTGAAGCTTTCTTT; CDR3aa: CASSQGLVTEAFF
j_gene: TRBJ2-1; v_gene: TRBV6-5; d_gene: NA; abundance: few; CDR3nt: TGTGCCAGCAGTCAACTAGACTCCAATGAGCAGTTCTTC; CDR3aa: CASSQLDSNEQFF
j_gene: TRBJ1-4; v_gene: TRBV4-1; d_gene: TRBD1; abundance: NA; CDR3nt: TGCGCCAGCAGCCAAGGGACAGGGGGTGAAAAACTGTTTTTT; CDR3aa: CASSQGTGGEKLFF
j_gene: TRBJ2-3; v_gene: TRBV7-9; d_gene: TRBD1; abundance: NA; CDR3nt: TGTGCCAGCAGCTTGACCCAGACAGGGGGAAACACAGATACGCAGTATTTT; CDR3aa: CASSLTQTGGNTDTQYF
j_gene: TRBJ1-6; v_gene: TRBV19; d_gene: NA; abundance: NA; CDR3nt: TGTGCCAGTAGTATCGCGGCGGGGCCCCTCCACTTT; CDR3aa: CASSIAAGPLHF
j_gene: TRBJ1-2; v_gene: TRBV24-1; d_gene: TRBD1; abundance: NA; CDR3nt: TGTGCCACCAGTGTCCAAGGACAGGGTTACTATGGCTACACCTTC; CDR3aa: CATSVQGQGYYGYTF
j_gene: TRBJ1-5; v_gene: TRBV7-8; d_gene: NA; abundance: few; CDR3nt: TGTGCCAGCAGCTCCCTGGCAGGCTTCAATCAGCCCCAGCATTTT; CDR3aa: CASSSLAGFNQPQHF
j_gene: TRBJ1-5; v_gene: TRBV6-5; d_gene: TRBD1; abundance: NA; CDR3nt: TGTGCCAGCAGCTGGACAGGGGATGGCAATCAGCCCCAGCATTTT; CDR3aa: CASSWTGDGNQPQHF
j_gene: TRBJ1-3; v_gene: TRBV25-1; d_gene: NA; abundance: once; CDR3nt: TGTGCCAGCAGTGAATGGGCAGGGGACGGAAACACCATATATTTT; CDR3aa: CASSEWAGDGNTIYF
j_gene: TRBJ2-3; v_gene: TRBV5-1; d_gene: TRBD2; abundance: NA; CDR3nt: TGCGCCAGCAGCTTGGCGGGACTAGACCTAGATACGCAGTATTTT; CDR3aa: CASSLAGLDLDTQYF
j_gene: TRBJ2-1; v_gene: TRBV6-2/TRBV6-3; d_gene: TRBD2; abundance: NA; CDR3nt: TGTGCCAGCAGTGGGTTCGGGGCTAGCGGAGTCCGCTCCTACAATGAGCAGTTCTTC; CDR3aa: CASSGFGASGVRSYNEQFF
j_gene: TRBJ1-5; v_gene: TRBV6-1; d_gene: NA; abundance: NA; CDR3nt: TGTGCCAGCAGTGAAAGAGGTTTTGCGCAGCTGGGTCAGCCCCAGCATTTT; CDR3aa: CASSERGFAQLGQPQHF
j_gene: TRBJ1-1; v_gene: TRBV28; d_gene: TRBD1; abundance: NA; CDR3nt: TGTGCCAGCAGTCCCGGACAGGGGCCAGGGACTGAAGCTTTCTTT; CDR3aa: CASSPGQGPGTEAFF
j_gene: TRBJ2-2; v_gene: TRBV7-9; d_gene: NA; abundance: NA; CDR3nt: TGTGCCAGCAGCTTGCGGGCTAGTAACACCGGGGAGCTGTTTTTT; CDR3aa: CASSLRASNTGELFF